The 31 T cell receptor beta chains presented below share a single source sample, sequenced in a study of Ad26.COV2.S vaccination and SARS-CoV-2 variants (dated by TCRdb to the early 2020s). The treatment or condition label, as the study defines it: 15 to 20 received Ad26.COV2.S at low or high dose, single or two shots; about 5 received placebo; per-sample allocation not given. Repertoires of vaccine and placebo recipients were sequenced from samples collected on day 63 after the first injection. The library relied on the immunoSEQ multiplex PCR assay. TCRdb mirrors the immuneACCESS table, restricted to in-frame sequences. Some clones are absent from its copies; in checked studies, under half trace to an unresolved V gene, and the reason for the others is unknown. The sample data list roughly 400,000 clones, and 92% of these were observed just once. The top ten constitute about 1.7% of the sample.

The sample was peripheral blood, taken in a trial of Ad26.COV2.S vaccine versus placebo. The receptors shown here come from a person aged 18 to 65 who received the Ad26.COV2.S COVID-19 vaccine or a placebo.

This clone was detected only once. The chain links TRBV7-2 to TRBJ2-4; 9 bases agree with TRBD2. CDR3 length: 14 amino acids. V gave up 1 base and J gave up 6 bases; unmatched junction bases: 1. CDR1 SGHTA and CDR2 FQGNSA come from the germline V gene. The CDR3 loop is CASSLGTSVNIQYF. The CDR3 DNA reads TGTGCCAGCAGCTTAGGGACTAGCGTAAACATTCAGTACTTC.

The count of this clone is one. The chain employs TRBV5-4 and TRBJ2-3; D is tentatively TRBD1 or TRBD2 (5 bases each). Germline V gives CDR1 SGHNT, CDR2 YYREEE (reference sequence). Trimming removed 3 bases from V and 0 bases from J, with 11 bases in between. This CDR3 region has 15 residues. The CDR3 protein is CASSSFRDSTDTQYF. The CDR3 DNA reads as TGTGCCAGCAGCTCGTTCCGGGACAGCACAGATACGCAGTATTTT.

The chain links TRBV7-7 to TRBJ2-3; 10 bases line up with TRBD2. Per the germline V gene, CDR1 is SSHAT and CDR2 is FNYEAQ (reference sequence). The V gene end was trimmed by 1 base and the J gene end by 6 bases; junction bases not matched to a gene: 7. There are 16 residues in the CDR3. CDR3 DNA sequence: TGTGCCAGCAGCTTAGGTAGCGGGGGGCTTTCCGATACGCAGTATTTT. Protein sequence: CASSLGSGGLSDTQYF.

The chain recombines TRBV5-4 with TRBJ1-3, with 7 bases matching TRBD1. Germline V gene data show CDR1 as SGHNT and CDR2 as YYREEE (reference sequence). Germline trimming cut 0 bases from V and 4 bases from J; bases unmatched to any gene: 4. The CDR3 covers 15 residues. The CDR3 region is CASSLDRGSGNTIYF. The DNA for the CDR3 is TGTGCCAGCAGCTTGGACAGGGGCTCAGGAAACACCATATATTTT.

V and J are TRBV6-4 and TRBJ1-3, with unresolved D. From germline, CDR1 is MRHNA and CDR2 SNTAGT. Trimming stripped 5 bases from V and 0 bases from J, with 8 bases between. The CDR3 is 14 residues long. CDR3: CASSTRHSGNTIYF. The CDR3 DNA is TGTGCCAGCAGTACACGTCACTCTGGAAACACCATATATTTT.

This clone came up once. The chain joins TRBV27 to TRBJ2-7; the match to TRBD1 covers 8 bases. CDR3 length equals 13 residues. The J segment lost 7 bases and the V segment lost 3 bases, leaving 5 bases of the junction unmatched. Looked up from germline, CDR1 is MNHEY and CDR2 is SMNVEV (reference sequence). This CDR3 reads CASSFQGAREQYF. CDR3 sequence (DNA): TGTGCCAGCAGTTTTCAGGGGGCGAGAGAGCAGTACTTC.

The gene calls are TRBV28 and TRBJ1-5, with D hard to call. The CDR3 covers 15 residues. V dropped 7 bases and J dropped 2 bases, with 15 bases sitting between them. Germline V gives CDR1 MDHEN, CDR2 SYDVKM. In DNA, the CDR3 is TGTGCCAGCACCCGGAGAGGGCGAGGCAATCAGCCCCAGCATTTT. Its protein is CASTRRGRGNQPQHF.

This clone was observed once. The genes are TRBV5-1 and TRBJ1-1, with D tentatively TRBD1 (5 bases). The CDR3 loop spans 15 amino acids. Germline V gives CDR1 SGHRS, CDR2 YFSETQ. V lost 3 bases to trimming and J lost 0 bases, with 12 bases between them. This CDR3 is CASSYYRKMNTEAFF. In DNA, the CDR3 is TGCGCCAGCAGCTACTACAGGAAAATGAACACTGAAGCTTTCTTT.

The V gene is TRBV19, the J gene TRBJ2-1, with D possibly being TRBD2 (5 bases). The germline CDR1 and CDR2 sequences are LNHDA and SQIVND (reference sequence). The CDR3 runs to 12 residues. V dropped 7 bases and J dropped 10 bases, with 14 bases sitting between them. As DNA, the CDR3 is TGTGCCAGTACCCATCGACGGGAAGAGCAGTTCTTC. It yields the protein CASTHRREEQFF.

The V gene is TRBV11-2, the J gene TRBJ2-2; the match to TRBD1 covers 8 bases. The CDR3 has 16 amino acids. Germline CDR1 SGHAT, CDR2 FQNNGV. The V gene end was trimmed by 2 bases and the J gene end by 3 bases; junction bases not matched to a gene: 5. The CDR3 nucleotides are TGTGCCAGCAGCTTAAGGGGACAGGTGTACACCGGGGAGCTGTTTTTT. It yields the protein CASSLRGQVYTGELFF.

The rearrangement joins TRBV6-5 to TRBJ1-4; D perhaps matches TRBD1 (5 bases). Per germline, CDR1 MNHEY and CDR2 SVGAGI. The CDR3 covers 15 residues. V was cut by 6 bases and J by 7 bases, with 18 bases left in between. DNA of the CDR3: TGTGCCAGCAGCCTAGGCGGGGGAGGTAGTGAAAAACTGTTTTTT. It translates to CASSLGGGGSEKLFF.

The CDR3 DNA sequence: TGTGCCAGCAGTGAAGCGCTTCTACCCCTCGCCTACGAGCAGTACTTC. As protein: CASSEALLPLAYEQYF. The chain recombines TRBV2 with TRBJ2-7, with D unresolved. Germline CDR1 reads SNHLY; CDR2 reads FYNNEI. V dropped 0 bases and J dropped 2 bases, with 14 bases sitting between them. The CDR3 is made up of 16 amino acids.

CDR3 DNA: TGTGCCTGCGGGTTGGGTACGGTCTGGAACACCGGGGAGCTGTTTTTT. Amino acids: CACGLGTVWNTGELFF. This chain connects TRBV30 to TRBJ2-2; no reliable D call. Germline values: CDR1 GTSNPN, CDR2 SVGIG (reference sequence). The CDR3 contains 16 residues. V was shortened by 6 bases and J by 1 base, with 18 bases between the two germline ends.

The gene calls are TRBV10-1 and TRBJ2-2, with 7 bases aligning to TRBD1. Germline V gene data show CDR1 as WNHNN and CDR2 as SYGVQD (reference sequence). The ends lost 6 bases at V and 7 bases at J; junction bases unmatched: 5. CDR3 length: 13 amino acids. CDR3 DNA: TGCGCCAGCAGCGACAGGGTTGGCGGGGAGCTGTTTTTT. As protein: CASSDRVGGELFF.

The gene calls are TRBV11-2 and TRBJ2-7, with D perhaps matching TRBD2 (5 bases). This CDR3 spans 12 amino acids. CDR1 SGHAT and CDR2 FQNNGV come from the germline V gene. With 4 bases removed from V and 1 base from J, the gap between germline ends came to 5 bases. The CDR3, as DNA: TGTGCCAGCAGCTCGGGGTCCTACGAGCAGTACTTC. Protein product: CASSSGSYEQYF.

The rearrangement links TRBV7-9 to TRBJ2-7, with 13 positions matching TRBD2. Germline V CDR1 and CDR2: SEHNR, FQNEAQ (reference sequence). The CDR3 has 19 residues. Germline trimming cut 1 base from V and 2 bases from J; bases unmatched to any gene: 11. CDR3: CASSLGPSGTSGVAYEQYF. In nucleotides, the CDR3 is TGTGCCAGCAGCTTAGGCCCCTCCGGGACTAGCGGGGTAGCCTACGAGCAGTACTTC.

The gene calls are TRBV2 and TRBJ2-2; D perhaps matches TRBD1 (5 bases). Looked up from germline, CDR1 is SNHLY and CDR2 is FYNNEI. The CDR3 is 15 amino acids. V lost 4 bases to trimming and J lost 1 base, with 10 bases between them. CDR3 residues: CASSANRKNTGELFF. The CDR3 coding sequence is TGTGCCAGCAGTGCAAACAGGAAGAACACCGGGGAGCTGTTTTTT.

This clone was counted a single time. The V gene is TRBV20-1, the J gene TRBJ2-1; D remains unclear. The CDR3 is made up of 11 amino acids. V was pared by 4 bases and J by 8 bases, with 9 bases between. Per germline, CDR1 DFQATT and CDR2 SNEGSKA (reference sequence). The CDR3: CSATDVHEQFF. The CDR3 nucleotides read TGCAGTGCTACGGACGTCCATGAGCAGTTCTTC.

The V call is TRBV5-1, the J call TRBJ2-7, with D unclear. The CDR3 has 13 residues. Trimming stripped 6 bases from V and 0 bases from J, with 10 bases between. Per the germline V gene, CDR1 is SGHRS and CDR2 is YFSETQ. The CDR3 sequence is CASTPVPSYEQYF. CDR3 DNA sequence: TGCGCCAGCACCCCGGTCCCCTCCTACGAGCAGTACTTC.

The genes are TRBV28 and TRBJ1-2; 7 bases are a match to TRBD1. V shed 5 bases and J 4 bases; nucleotides not matched to a gene: 10. This CDR3 comprises 15 residues. In germline, CDR1 is MDHEN, CDR2 SYDVKM. The CDR3 loop is CASSQQGQGGYGYTF. CDR3 bases: TGTGCCAGCAGTCAACAGGGCCAGGGGGGCTATGGCTACACCTTC.

As DNA, the CDR3 is TGCGCCAGCAGCCACGCCTCGGGGGCCTACAATGAGCAGTTCTTC. It codes for CASSHASGAYNEQFF. The chain recombines TRBV4-3 with TRBJ2-1; D may be TRBD2 (6 bases). The CDR3 consists of 15 residues. Looked up from germline, CDR1 is LGHNA and CDR2 is YSLEER. V shed 3 bases and J shed 2 bases, with 11 bases lying between them.

The chain uses TRBV4-3 and TRBJ2-2, with 10 bases aligning to TRBD1. Germline CDR1 is LGHNA and CDR2 is YSLEER. The CDR3 covers 17 residues. Germline trimming cut 3 bases from V and 4 bases from J; bases unmatched to any gene: 8. The CDR3 loop reads CASSHSGTGAFTGELFF. The CDR3 nucleotides are TGCGCCAGCAGCCATTCCGGGACAGGGGCTTTCACCGGGGAGCTGTTTTTT.

The J gene is TRBJ2-1, the V gene TRBV2; tentative D call: TRBD1 (6 bases). The V gene's germline CDR1 is SNHLY and CDR2 FYNNEI. V was clipped by 6 bases and J by 2 bases, with 11 bases between them. The CDR3 is 14 residues long. The CDR3 nucleotides read TGTGCCAGCAGAGCCACAGGGCCCTACAATGAGCAGTTCTTC. This sequence encodes CASRATGPYNEQFF. Full variable domain (rest looked up from reference TRBV2 and TRBJ2-1): EPEVTQTPSHQVTQMGQEVILRCVPISNHLYFYWYRQILGQKVEFLVSFYNNEISEKSEIFDDQFSVERPDGSNFTLKIRSTKLEDSAMYFCASRATGPYNEQFFGPGTRLTVL.

The chain joins TRBV10-3 to TRBJ2-1; TRBD2 agrees at 15 bases. This CDR3 region has 16 residues. Losses at the gene ends were 7 bases for V and 1 base for J; bases not matched to a gene: 2. Germline V gene data show CDR1 as ENHRY and CDR2 as SYGVKD. The CDR3, as DNA: TGTGCCATCATGGGACTAGCGGGGGGTTCCTACAATGAGCAGTTCTTC. It is translated as CAIMGLAGGSYNEQFF.

The chain employs TRBV4-3 and TRBJ2-5, with D maybe TRBD1 (6 bases). V gave up 4 bases and J gave up 1 base, with 13 bases separating them. The CDR3 has 15 residues. CDR1 LGHNA and CDR2 YSLEER come from the germline V gene. CDR3 nucleotides: TGCGCCAGCAGCCTCCTGAGGGGGTCCCAAGAGACCCAGTACTTC. The encoded protein is CASSLLRGSQETQYF.

The CDR3, as DNA: TGTGCCAGCAGTTCACCACACCCTCCGGCCCGGGGCTACACCTTC. Translated, it gives CASSSPHPPARGYTF. The J gene is TRBJ1-2, the V gene TRBV28; no clear D. The V gene's germline CDR1 is MDHEN and CDR2 SYDVKM. V dropped 4 bases and J dropped 8 bases, with 20 bases sitting between them. There are 15 residues in the CDR3.

The rearrangement uses TRBV21-1 and TRBJ2-3; the DNA was not compared with TRBD1, the D call given in the table. TRBV21-1 is noted as a pseudogene. CDR3 length equals 18 residues. CDR3 in amino acids: CASSTRFVGRVSTDTQYF. CDR3 sequence (DNA): TGTGCCAGCAGCACCCGTTTTGTGGGCAGGGTGAGCACAGATACGCAGTATTTT.

The chain employs TRBV12-3 or TRBV12-4 and TRBJ1-1, with no clear D. The CDR3 sequence is 12 residues long. Trimming shortened V by 2 bases and J by 7 bases, and 8 bases separated the two germline ends. Written as DNA, the CDR3 is TGTGCCAGCAGTTTACTTGGCCATGAAGCTTTCTTT. Protein sequence: CASSLLGHEAFF.

The chain is built from TRBV6-6 and TRBJ1-3, with D uncertain. Germline CDR1 MNHNY, CDR2 SVGAGI (reference sequence). With 0 bases removed from V and 0 bases from J, the gap between germline ends came to 6 bases. CDR3 size: 15 residues. Here the CDR3 reads CASSYSSSSGNTIYF. CDR3 DNA sequence: TGTGCCAGCAGTTACTCGAGCAGCTCTGGAAACACCATATATTTT.

The V gene is TRBV4-1, the J gene TRBJ2-1; 12 bases line up with TRBD2. Per germline, CDR1 MGHRA and CDR2 YSYEKL. The V gene end was trimmed by 0 bases and the J gene end by 7 bases; junction bases not matched to a gene: 16. This CDR3 has 20 amino acids. The CDR3: CASSQDMASGGASRKNEQFF. The CDR3 nucleotides read TGCGCCAGCAGCCAAGATATGGCTAGCGGGGGGGCGTCAAGGAAGAATGAGCAGTTCTTC.

The rearrangement joins TRBV6-2 or TRBV6-3 to TRBJ1-2; D may be TRBD1 (5 bases). The CDR3 has 15 amino acids. Looked up from germline, CDR1 is MNHEY and CDR2 is SVGEGT. V gave up 5 bases and J gave up 2 bases, with 15 bases separating them. The CDR3 reads CASSRPGGSNYGYTF. In DNA form, the CDR3 reads TGTGCCAGCAGTAGACCGGGGGGTTCAAACTATGGCTACACCTTC.